The rows below give T cell receptor beta chains drawn from one sample of a study of T cell changes during pregnancy in multiple sclerosis. Generated by immunoSEQ multiplex PCR, the TCRdb table keeps only in-frame clones and is missing some. Of some 43,000 clones in the sample, 90% were seen once. Here the sequenced sample was CD8+ T cells from peripheral blood mononuclear cells, taken in the first trimester of pregnancy. These receptors came from a female donor with multiple sclerosis, enrolled in a pregnancy study. Each CDR3 is given with its conserved first and last residue. The D gene is left open where the match is weak. Expanded clones are given a class, and other clones once, few, many or no size at all.

V	size	length	D	J	DNA	CDR3
TRBV5-6	.	14	.	TRBJ2-5	TGTGCCAGCAGCTTGAAGGGCGGGACAGAGACCCAGTACTTC	CASSLKGGTETQYF
TRBV6-1	.	15	.	TRBJ1-5	TGTGCCAGCAGTCCCCGGGACTATGGGACGGGGGCCCAGCATTTT	CASSPRDYGTGAQHF
TRBV11-1	few	14	.	TRBJ1-4	TGTGCCAGCAGCTTAGGGAGGTTCGGCGAAAAACTGTTTTTT	CASSLGRFGEKLFF
TRBV29-1	.	15	.	TRBJ2-7	TGCAGCGTTGACATTTTCCCGGAGGAAGGGCTCGAGCAGTACTTC	CSVDIFPEEGLEQYF
TRBV7-9	.	16	.	TRBJ1-1	TGTGCCAGCAGCTCGGAACGGACAGAATCGAACACTGAAGCTTTCTTT	CASSSERTESNTEAFF
TRBV5-1	.	18	TRBD2	TRBJ2-7	TGCGCCAGCAGCTTCAACGGACTAGCGGTGGAGAATAGCTACGAGCAGTACTTC	CASSFNGLAVENSYEQYF
TRBV6-5	.	12	.	TRBJ1-6	TGTGCCAGCAGTTACTCACGGGGAACCCTCCACTTT	CASSYSRGTLHF
TRBV7-6	few	15	TRBD2	TRBJ2-1	TGTGCCAGCAGCTTGACTAGCGGGAGGGCCAATGAGCAGTTCTTC	CASSLTSGRANEQFF
TRBV6-5	.	14	.	TRBJ1-1	TGTGCCAGCAGAACACAGGCTTGGAACACTGAAGCTTTCTTT	CASRTQAWNTEAFF
TRBV10-2	.	20	TRBD2	TRBJ2-3	TGCGCCAGCAGTGAGTCCTCGGGACTAGCGGGATTCGCTTACAAGAATACGCAGTATTTT	CASSESSGLAGFAYKNTQYF
TRBV5-1	.	14	TRBD1	TRBJ1-2	TGCGCCAGCAGCGCGTGGGGACAGGAGAGTGGCTACACCTTC	CASSAWGQESGYTF
TRBV4-1	.	12	.	TRBJ2-1	TGCGCCAGCAGCGTTAGCGGCAATGAGCAGTTCTTC	CASSVSGNEQFF
TRBV5-6	.	14	TRBD2	TRBJ2-7	TGTGCCAGCAGCTTGGCCGGGGGGACCTACGAGCAGTACTTC	CASSLAGGTYEQYF
TRBV7-2	.	15	.	TRBJ2-5	TGTGCCAGCACGAGCTTGGGTGGGTCAGGAGAGACCCAGTACTTC	CASTSLGGSGETQYF
TRBV14	.	14	.	TRBJ2-7	TGTGCCAGCAGCCCCTGGGAGCGGTCCTACGAGCAGTACTTC	CASSPWERSYEQYF
TRBV7-8	.	15	.	TRBJ1-5	TGTGCCACCAAGACAGACCCTTGGGGCAATCAGCCCCAGCATTTT	CATKTDPWGNQPQHF
TRBV5-6	once	15	TRBD2	TRBJ2-3	TGTGCCAGCAGCGGTAGCGGGGGGGGACCAGATACGCAGTATTTT	CASSGSGGGPDTQYF
TRBV30	.	12	.	TRBJ2-1	TGTGCCTGGAGTGAGGGGTTAAATGAGCAGTTCTTC	CAWSEGLNEQFF
TRBV11-2	.	13	.	TRBJ2-3	TGTGCCAGCAGCCCCGAGAGCACAGATACGCAGTATTTT	CASSPESTDTQYF
TRBV28	.	13	.	TRBJ2-3	TGTGCCAGCAGTTTCAGAGGGTCAGATACGCAGTATTTT	CASSFRGSDTQYF
TRBV19	.	13	TRBD1	TRBJ2-7	TGTGCCAGTAGTCTTAGGACAGGTCACGAGCAGTACTTC	CASSLRTGHEQYF
TRBV5-4	.	13	.	TRBJ1-2	TGTGCCAGCAGCTTGGAAGACATCTATGGCTACACCTTC	CASSLEDIYGYTF
TRBV19	.	16	.	TRBJ2-2	TGTGCCAGTAGTATACCCGAGGGCCTTGCCACCGGGGAGCTGTTTTTT	CASSIPEGLATGELFF
TRBV2	.	15	TRBD2	TRBJ2-1	TGTGCCAGCAGGGAAGGGACTAGCGGGAGTTATGAGCAGTTCTTC	CASREGTSGSYEQFF
TRBV27	.	16	.	TRBJ2-5	TGTGCCAGCAGTTTGTCGGGCCCATGGGGCAAAGAGACCCAGTACTTC	CASSLSGPWGKETQYF
TRBV10-1	.	15	TRBD1	TRBJ1-5	TGCGCCAGCAGCACTGGACAGGGCCCCAATCAGCCCCAGCATTTT	CASSTGQGPNQPQHF
TRBV4-1	.	15	.	TRBJ2-7	TGCGCCAGCAGCCAAGAGAACAGGGCGGCCTACGAGCAGTACTTC	CASSQENRAAYEQYF
TRBV6-5	.	14	TRBD1	TRBJ2-1	TGTGCCAGCAGTCCCGGACAGGGGGCTTATGAGCAGTTCTTC	CASSPGQGAYEQFF
TRBV7-8	.	14	.	TRBJ2-5	TGTGCCAGCAGCTCCCCCGGGTGGCGGGAGACCCAGTACTTC	CASSSPGWRETQYF
TRBV4-3	.	15	TRBD1	TRBJ2-7	TGCGCCAGCAGCCCCGGGACAGGGCCCCCCTACGAGCAGTACTTC	CASSPGTGPPYEQYF
TRBV19	.	16	TRBD1	TRBJ1-2	TGTGCCAGTAGTGGAAGGGGGCGACGATGGTATGATGGCTACACCTTC	CASSGRGRRWYDGYTF
TRBV6-1	.	14	TRBD2	TRBJ2-3	TGTGCCAGCCTAGCGGGGGGTTACACAGATACGCAGTATTTT	CASLAGGYTDTQYF
TRBV5-5	.	16	TRBD1	TRBJ2-1	TGTGCCAGCAGCTTTTCAGACAGGGGCTCCTACAATGAGCAGTTCTTC	CASSFSDRGSYNEQFF
TRBV7-2	.	16	.	TRBJ2-1	TGTGCCAGCAGCTTATTAGGGCGGGGACTCTACAATGAGCAGTTCTTC	CASSLLGRGLYNEQFF
TRBV19	.	15	TRBD1	TRBJ1-4	TGTGCCAGTAGTATATTGACAGGGGGCGACGAAAAACTGTTTTTT	CASSILTGGDEKLFF
TRBV15	.	15	.	TRBJ1-2	TGTGCCACCAGCAGGTATACTGAGGGGGACTATGGCTACACCTTC	CATSRYTEGDYGYTF
TRBV4-2	.	16	.	TRBJ2-7	TGTGCCAGCAGCCAAGAAGTAAATCAACCGGGATACGAGCAGTACTTC	CASSQEVNQPGYEQYF
TRBV2	.	13	TRBD1	TRBJ2-7	TGTGCCAGCAGGGACAGGGGGCAGTTCGGGCAGTACTTC	CASRDRGQFGQYF
TRBV6-1	.	18	.	TRBJ2-2	TGTGCCAGCAGTGACCCCTTTGTGGTGGACAGATTCACCGGGGAGCTGTTTTTT	CASSDPFVVDRFTGELFF
TRBV6-1	.	15	TRBD2	TRBJ2-7	TGTGCCAGCAGTGAGCTAGCGGGGGGGTCATACGAGCAGTACTTC	CASSELAGGSYEQYF
TRBV19	once	15	.	TRBJ1-5	TGTGCCAGTAGTATCGGGGGGCTTGGCAATCAGCCCCAGCATTTT	CASSIGGLGNQPQHF
TRBV19	.	15	TRBD1	TRBJ2-1	TGTGCCAGTAGTCCCACAGGGGGCTCCCCCAATGAGCAGTTCTTC	CASSPTGGSPNEQFF
TRBV4-1	.	15	TRBD1	TRBJ2-7	TGCGCCAGCAGCCACTCGGGACAGGGGGCTTACGAGCAGTACTTC	CASSHSGQGAYEQYF
TRBV7-7	.	16	TRBD2	TRBJ2-7	TGTGCCAGCAGTTTAAGTACTAGCGGGAGGTCCTACGAGCAGTACTTC	CASSLSTSGRSYEQYF
TRBV7-9	.	15	.	TRBJ2-1	TGTGCCAGCAACCGCTGGGAGGGGGCCTACAATGAGCAGTTCTTC	CASNRWEGAYNEQFF
TRBV28	.	15	TRBD1	TRBJ1-3	TGTGCCAGCAGGAAGACAGGGGGTCCAGGAAACACCATATATTTT	CASRKTGGPGNTIYF
TRBV29-1	.	12	.	TRBJ2-7	TGCAGCGGAGCAACAAATGGAGACGAGCAGTACTTC	CSGATNGDEQYF
TRBV19	.	11	.	TRBJ2-7	TGTGCCAGTAGTATAGGGAGTGAGCAGTACTTC	CASSIGSEQYF
TRBV29-1	.	13	TRBD1	TRBJ1-1	TGCAGCGTCGGGACAGCCATGAACACTGAAGCTTTCTTT	CSVGTAMNTEAFF